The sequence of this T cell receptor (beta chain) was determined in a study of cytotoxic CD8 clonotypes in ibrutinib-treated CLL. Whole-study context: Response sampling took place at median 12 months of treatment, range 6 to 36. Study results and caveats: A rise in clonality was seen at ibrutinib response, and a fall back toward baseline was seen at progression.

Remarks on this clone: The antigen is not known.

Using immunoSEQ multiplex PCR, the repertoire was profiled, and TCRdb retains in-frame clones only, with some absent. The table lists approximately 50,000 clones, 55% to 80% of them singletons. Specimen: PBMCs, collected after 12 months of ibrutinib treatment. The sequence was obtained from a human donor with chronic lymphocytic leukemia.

CDR3 nucleotide sequence: TGTGCCAGCAGCGTCAGGGTTGGGGACACTGAAGCTTTCTTT. As protein: CASSVRVGDTEAFF. The V and J genes are TRBV5-4 and TRBJ1-1, with D maybe TRBD1 (5 bases). The CDR3 runs 14 residues. Germline values: CDR1 SGHNT, CDR2 YYREEE (reference sequence). The V gene lost 4 bases and the J gene lost 3 bases, with 13 bases spanning the gap.